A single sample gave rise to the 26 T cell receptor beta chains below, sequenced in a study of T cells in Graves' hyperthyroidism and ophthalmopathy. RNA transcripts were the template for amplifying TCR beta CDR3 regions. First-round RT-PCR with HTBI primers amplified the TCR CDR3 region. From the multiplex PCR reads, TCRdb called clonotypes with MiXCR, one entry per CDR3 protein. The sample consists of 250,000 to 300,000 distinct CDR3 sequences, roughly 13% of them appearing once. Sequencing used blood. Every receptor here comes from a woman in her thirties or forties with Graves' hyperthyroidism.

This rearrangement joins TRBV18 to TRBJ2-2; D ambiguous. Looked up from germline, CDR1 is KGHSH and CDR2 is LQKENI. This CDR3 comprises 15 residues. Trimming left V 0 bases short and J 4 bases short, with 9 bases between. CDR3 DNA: TGTGCCAGCTCACCACCGAGCTCGGGCACCGGGGAGCTGTTTTTT. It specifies CASSPPSSGTGELFF.

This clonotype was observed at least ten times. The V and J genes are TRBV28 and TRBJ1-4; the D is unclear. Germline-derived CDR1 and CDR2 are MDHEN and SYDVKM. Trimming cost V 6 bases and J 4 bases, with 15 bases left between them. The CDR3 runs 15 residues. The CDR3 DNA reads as TGTGCCAGCAGGCCAACTTTAAGACGTAATGAAAAACTGTTTTTT. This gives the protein CASRPTLRRNEKLFF.

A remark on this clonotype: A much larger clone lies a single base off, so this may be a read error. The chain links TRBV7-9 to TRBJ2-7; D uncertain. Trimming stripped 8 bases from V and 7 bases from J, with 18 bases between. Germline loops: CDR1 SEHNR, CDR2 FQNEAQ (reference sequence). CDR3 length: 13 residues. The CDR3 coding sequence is TGTGCCAGCGGCGGCACCCGATTATGGGAGCAGTACTTC. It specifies CASGGTRLWEQYF.

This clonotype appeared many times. The CDR3 loop is CSFQTGWGQPQHF. The CDR3 region has the DNA TGCAGTTTCCAGACAGGCTGGGGACAGCCCCAGCATTTT. This rearrangement joins TRBV20-1 to TRBJ1-5, with a weak D call TRBD1 (6 bases). Germline CDR1 DFQATT, CDR2 SNEGSKA (reference sequence). The CDR3 spans 13 residues. V lost 8 bases to trimming and J lost 7 bases, with 18 bases between them.

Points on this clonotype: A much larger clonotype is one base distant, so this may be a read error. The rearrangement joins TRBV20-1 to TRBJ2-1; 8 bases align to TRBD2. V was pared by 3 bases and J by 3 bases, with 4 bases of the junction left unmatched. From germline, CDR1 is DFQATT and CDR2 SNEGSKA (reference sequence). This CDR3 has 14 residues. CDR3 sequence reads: CSARAGGLYNEQFF. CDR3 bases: TGCAGTGCTAGGGCGGGAGGCCTCTACAATGAGCAGTTCTTC.

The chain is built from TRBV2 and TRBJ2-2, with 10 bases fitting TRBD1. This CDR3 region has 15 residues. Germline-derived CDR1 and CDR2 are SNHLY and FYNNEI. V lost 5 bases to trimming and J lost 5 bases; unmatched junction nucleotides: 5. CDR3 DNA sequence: TGTGCCAGCAGTCCCGGGACAGGGGTTACCGGGGAGCTGTTTTTT. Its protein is CASSPGTGVTGELFF. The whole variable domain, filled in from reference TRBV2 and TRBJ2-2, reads EPEVTQTPSHQVTQMGQEVILRCVPISNHLYFYWYRQILGQKVEFLVSFYNNEISEKSEIFDDQFSVERPDGSNFTLKIRSTKLEDSAMYFCASSPGTGVTGELFFGEGSRLTVL.

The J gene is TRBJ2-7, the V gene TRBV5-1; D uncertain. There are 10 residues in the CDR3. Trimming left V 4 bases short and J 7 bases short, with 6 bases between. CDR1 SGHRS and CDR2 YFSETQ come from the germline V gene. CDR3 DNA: TGCGCCAGCAGCGGCCCTGAGCAGTACTTC. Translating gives CASSGPEQYF.

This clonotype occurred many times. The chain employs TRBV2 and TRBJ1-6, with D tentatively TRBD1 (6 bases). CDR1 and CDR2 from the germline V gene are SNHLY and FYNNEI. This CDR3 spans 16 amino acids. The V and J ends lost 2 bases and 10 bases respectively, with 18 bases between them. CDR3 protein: CASSEWGRGGDSPLHF. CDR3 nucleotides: TGTGCCAGCAGTGAATGGGGGCGCGGCGGAGACTCACCCCTCCACTTT.

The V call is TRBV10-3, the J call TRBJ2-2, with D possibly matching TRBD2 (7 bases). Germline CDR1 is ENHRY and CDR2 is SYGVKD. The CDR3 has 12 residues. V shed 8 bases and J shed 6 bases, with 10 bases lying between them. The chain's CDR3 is CAIGGGAGELFF. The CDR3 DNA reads TGTGCCATCGGAGGGGGGGCCGGGGAGCTGTTTTTT.

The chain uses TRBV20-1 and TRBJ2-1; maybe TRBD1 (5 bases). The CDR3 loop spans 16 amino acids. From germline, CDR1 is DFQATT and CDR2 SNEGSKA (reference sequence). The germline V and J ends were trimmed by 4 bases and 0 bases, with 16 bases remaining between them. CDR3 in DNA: TGCAGTGCTAATGCTATTGGGGCCTACTCCTACAATGAGCAGTTCTTC. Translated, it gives CSANAIGAYSYNEQFF.

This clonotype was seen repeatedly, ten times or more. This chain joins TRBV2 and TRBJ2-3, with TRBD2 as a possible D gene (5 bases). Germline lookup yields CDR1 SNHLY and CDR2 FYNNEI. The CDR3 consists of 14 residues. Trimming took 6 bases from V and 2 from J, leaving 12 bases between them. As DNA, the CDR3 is TGTGCCAGCAGGTTAATAGCGTCCACAGATACGCAGTATTTT. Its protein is CASRLIASTDTQYF.

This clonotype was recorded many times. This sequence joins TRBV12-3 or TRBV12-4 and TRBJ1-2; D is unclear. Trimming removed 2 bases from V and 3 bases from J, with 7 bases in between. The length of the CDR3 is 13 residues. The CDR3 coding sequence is TGTGCCAGCAGTTTAATGAGCGACTATGGCTACACCTTC. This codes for CASSLMSDYGYTF.

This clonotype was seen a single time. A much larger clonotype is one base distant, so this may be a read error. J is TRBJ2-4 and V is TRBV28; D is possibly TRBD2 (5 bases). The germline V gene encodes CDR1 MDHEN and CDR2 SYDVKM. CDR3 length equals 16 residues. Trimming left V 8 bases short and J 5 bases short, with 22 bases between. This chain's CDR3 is CASRRPGSRHQNIQYF. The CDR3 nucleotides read TGTGCCAGCCGCCGTCCGGGGTCTCGTCACCAAAACATTCAGTACTTC.

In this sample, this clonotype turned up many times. The CDR3 loop is CASSLTENTGELFF. As DNA, the CDR3 is TGTGCCAGCTCACTGACAGAGAACACCGGGGAGCTGTTTTTT. This chain uses TRBV27 with TRBJ2-2, with a weak D call TRBD1 (5 bases). Germline CDR1 reads MNHEY; CDR2 reads SMNVEV (reference sequence). The germline V and J ends were trimmed by 8 bases and 1 base, with 11 bases remaining between them. The CDR3 spans 14 residues.

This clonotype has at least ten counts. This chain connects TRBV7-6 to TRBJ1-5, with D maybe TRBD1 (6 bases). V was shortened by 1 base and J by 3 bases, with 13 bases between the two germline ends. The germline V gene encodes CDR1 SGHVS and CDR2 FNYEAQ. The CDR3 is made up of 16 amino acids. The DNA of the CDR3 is TGTGCCAGCAGCTTAGAGGTTGGACAGAACAATCAGCCCCAGCATTTT. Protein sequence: CASSLEVGQNNQPQHF. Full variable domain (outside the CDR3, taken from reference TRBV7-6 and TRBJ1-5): GAGVSQSPRYKVTKRGQDVALRCDPISGHVSLYWYRQALGQGPEFLTYFNYEAQQDKSGLPNDRFSAERPEGSISTLTIQRTEQRDSAMYRCASSLEVGQNNQPQHFGDGTRLSIL.

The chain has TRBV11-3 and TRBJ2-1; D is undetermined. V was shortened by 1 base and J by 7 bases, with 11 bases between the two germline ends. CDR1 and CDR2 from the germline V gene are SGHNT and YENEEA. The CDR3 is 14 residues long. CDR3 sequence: CASSLGPLQNEQFF. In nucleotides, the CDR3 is TGTGCCAGCAGCTTAGGACCCCTTCAGAATGAGCAGTTCTTC.

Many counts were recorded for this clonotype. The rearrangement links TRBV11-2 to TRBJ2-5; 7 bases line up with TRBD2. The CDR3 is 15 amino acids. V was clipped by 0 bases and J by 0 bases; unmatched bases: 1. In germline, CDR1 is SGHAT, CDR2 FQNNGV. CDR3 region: CASSLDGTNQETQYF. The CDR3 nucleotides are TGTGCCAGCAGCTTAGACGGGACTAACCAAGAGACCCAGTACTTC.

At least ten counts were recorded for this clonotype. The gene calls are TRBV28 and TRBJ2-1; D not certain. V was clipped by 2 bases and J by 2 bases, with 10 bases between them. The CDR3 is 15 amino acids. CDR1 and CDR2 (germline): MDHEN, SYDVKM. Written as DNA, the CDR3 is TGTGCCAGCAGTTTAGAGCCGGAGACCTACAATGAGCAGTTCTTC. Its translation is CASSLEPETYNEQFF.

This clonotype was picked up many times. CDR3 loop: CAAYPGTSVPYGYTF. For the CDR3, the DNA is TGTGCCGCGTATCCTGGGACCTCGGTACCTTATGGCTACACCTTC. The V gene is TRBV30, the J gene TRBJ1-2; D is possibly TRBD1 (5 bases). The CDR3 covers 15 residues. Germline assignment: CDR1 GTSNPN and CDR2 SVGIG (reference sequence). The germline V and J ends were trimmed by 8 bases and 5 bases, with 24 bases remaining between them.

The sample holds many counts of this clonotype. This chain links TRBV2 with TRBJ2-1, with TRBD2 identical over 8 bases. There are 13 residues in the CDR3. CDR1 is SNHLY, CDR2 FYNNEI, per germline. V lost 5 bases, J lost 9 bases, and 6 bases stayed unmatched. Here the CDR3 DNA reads TGTGCCAGCAGTCCCCAGCGGGAGCTTGAGCAGTTCTTC. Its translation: CASSPQRELEQFF.

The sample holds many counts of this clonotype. The CDR3 is CASSDRGANTEAFF. The DNA for the CDR3 is TGTGCCAGCAGTGACAGGGGGGCGAACACTGAAGCTTTCTTT. The chain combines TRBV2 with TRBJ1-1; TRBD1 agrees at 7 bases. Germline lookup yields CDR1 SNHLY and CDR2 FYNNEI. The CDR3 spans 14 residues. V dropped 3 bases and J dropped 1; count of bases not matched to a gene: 2.

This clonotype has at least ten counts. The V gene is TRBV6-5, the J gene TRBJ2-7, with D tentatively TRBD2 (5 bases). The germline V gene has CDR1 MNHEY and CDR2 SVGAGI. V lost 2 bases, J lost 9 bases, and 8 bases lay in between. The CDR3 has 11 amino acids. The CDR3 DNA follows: TGTGCCAGCAGTTACAGAGAGGGGCAGTACTTC. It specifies CASSYREGQYF.

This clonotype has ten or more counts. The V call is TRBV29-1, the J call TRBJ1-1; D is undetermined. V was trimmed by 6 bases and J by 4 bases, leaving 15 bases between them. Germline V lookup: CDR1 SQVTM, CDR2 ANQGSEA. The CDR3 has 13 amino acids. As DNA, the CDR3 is TGCAGCGTAAGCCACTCGCAGGCCACTGAAGCTTTCTTT. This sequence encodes CSVSHSQATEAFF.

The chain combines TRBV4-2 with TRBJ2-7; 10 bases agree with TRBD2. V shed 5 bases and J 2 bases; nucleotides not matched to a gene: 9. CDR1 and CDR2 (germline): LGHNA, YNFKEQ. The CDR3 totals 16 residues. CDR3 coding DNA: TGTGCCAGCAGCTATTCTCCGGGACTAGCGACCTACGAGCAGTACTTC. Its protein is CASSYSPGLATYEQYF.

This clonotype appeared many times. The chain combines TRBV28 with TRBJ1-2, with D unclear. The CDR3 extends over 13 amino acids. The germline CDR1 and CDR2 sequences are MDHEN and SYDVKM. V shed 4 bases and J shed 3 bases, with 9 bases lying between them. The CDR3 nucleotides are TGTGCCAGCAGTTCGGACGGGTACTATGGCTACACCTTC. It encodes CASSSDGYYGYTF.

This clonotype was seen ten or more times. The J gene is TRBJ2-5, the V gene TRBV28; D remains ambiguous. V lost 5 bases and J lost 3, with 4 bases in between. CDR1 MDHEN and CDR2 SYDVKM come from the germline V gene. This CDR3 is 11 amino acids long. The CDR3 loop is CASSHKETQYF. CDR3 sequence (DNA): TGTGCCAGCAGTCATAAAGAGACCCAGTACTTC. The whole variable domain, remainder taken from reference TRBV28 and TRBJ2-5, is DVKVTQSSRYLVKRTGEKVFLECVQDMDHENMFWYRQDPGLGLRLIYFSYDVKMKEKGDIPEGYSVSREKKERFSLILESASTNQTSMYLCASSHKETQYFGPGTRLLVL.